The T cell receptor (beta chain) under discussion was sequenced for a study of PD-1 blockade in classical Hodgkin lymphoma. The CDR3 consists of 18 residues. Germline lookup yields CDR1 MGHRA and CDR2 YSYEKL. V lost 0 bases and J 2 bases, leaving 20 bases between the germline ends. Repertoires were generated with immunoSEQ multiplex PCR, while TCRdb's copy carries only in-frame clones and drops some. This sample yields around 30,000 clones, of which roughly 75% are seen a single time; around 16% belongs to the top ten. The sample's time point: cycle 4 day 1 (C4D1), after 6 weeks of nivolumab. Brentuximab vedotin exposure varied among the patients, all of whom had relapsed after autologous stem cell transplantation.

This receptor was obtained from a human donor with classical Hodgkin lymphoma. The chain uses TRBV4-1 and TRBJ2-7; D might be TRBD1 or TRBD2, each matching 6 bases. Sequences were derived from peripheral blood mononuclear cells (PBMCs), sampled before the fourth cycle of nivolumab. CDR3 in amino acids: CASSQEGPRGSGTYEQYF. CDR3 coding DNA: TGCGCCAGCAGCCAAGAAGGACCCAGGGGTAGCGGAACCTACGAGCAGTACTTC.